The 30 T cell receptor beta chains below were found in one sample sequenced in a study of immune evolution from preneoplasia to lung adenocarcinoma. Some clones are missing from TCRdb's copy, which holds only in-frame ones; the method was immunoSEQ multiplex PCR. Of about 6,400 clones detected, roughly 80% appear once; the ten largest clones hold roughly 6%. Input material: FFPE minimally invasive lung adenocarcinoma tissue. These receptors were collected from a person aged 50-70 years with lung adenocarcinoma.

This chain links TRBV7-6 with TRBJ1-2; tentatively, D is TRBD1 (5 bases). The V and J ends lost 3 bases and 2 bases respectively, with 16 bases between them. The CDR3 runs to 16 residues. Germline values: CDR1 SGHVS, CDR2 FNYEAQ. For the CDR3, the DNA is TGTGCCAGCAGCTTGGACACAGGCTTGGGAAACTATGGCTACACCTTC. This sequence encodes CASSLDTGLGNYGYTF.

The chain is built from TRBV2 and TRBJ1-5, with a tentative D call TRBD1 (5 bases). Looked up from germline, CDR1 is SNHLY and CDR2 is FYNNEI. Trimming took off 0 bases at V and 9 bases at J, with 9 bases between the two ends. The CDR3 has 13 amino acids. The CDR3 DNA reads TGTGCCAGCAGTGAAGCAAGGGGATTGCCCCAGCATTTT. This encodes CASSEARGLPQHF.

The V call is TRBV9, the J call TRBJ1-1; D is undetermined. Trimming cost V 4 bases and J 4 bases, with 11 bases left between them. CDR3 size: 13 residues. CDR1 is SGDLS, CDR2 YYNGEE, per germline. This CDR3 reads CASSTLGGTEAFF. CDR3 in DNA: TGTGCCAGCAGCACCCTCGGAGGCACTGAAGCTTTCTTT.

The DNA of the CDR3 is TGTGCCAGCAGTTCGGCGGGAGGCACCTCCTACGAGCAGTACTTC. Encoded protein: CASSSAGGTSYEQYF. The chain carries TRBV28 and TRBJ2-5; 8 bases fit TRBD2. Gene TRBJ2-7 matches the end of the DNA better, so the J call may be wrong. Germline V gene sequence: CDR1 MDHEN, CDR2 SYDVKM. The CDR3 runs to 15 residues.

V gene TRBV7-8 combines with J gene TRBJ2-7, with 8 positions matching TRBD2. This CDR3 has 15 residues. CDR1 and CDR2 (germline): SGHVS, FQNEAQ. V dropped 5 bases and J dropped 0; count of bases not matched to a gene: 6. The CDR3 DNA sequence: TGTGCCAGCAGCATTCAGCGGGGGTCCTCCTACGAGCAGTACTTC. Protein product: CASSIQRGSSYEQYF.

The chain has TRBV6-4 and TRBJ2-3; weak D call: TRBD2 (5 bases). V was clipped by 0 bases and J by 6 bases, with 10 bases between them. Looked up from germline, CDR1 is MRHNA and CDR2 is SNTAGT. This CDR3 is 14 amino acids long. The CDR3 loop reads CASSDSAGGDTQYF. Here the CDR3 DNA reads TGTGCCAGCAGTGACTCGGCAGGAGGTGATACGCAGTATTTT.

The V and J genes are TRBV29-1 and TRBJ2-3; 9 nucleotides match TRBD1. This CDR3 region has 13 residues. J lost 2 bases, V lost 4 bases, and 1 base had no gene match. Germline V gene data show CDR1 as SQVTM and CDR2 as ANQGSEA. CDR3 DNA: TGCAGCGTTGGACAGGGGGACACAGATACGCAGTATTTT. Encoded protein: CSVGQGDTDTQYF.

This clone was recorded once. The CDR3 DNA is TGTGCCAGCAGTTTAAATGGAGCCATGACAGGGGGGGAGGACACTGAAGCTTTCTTT. Protein sequence: CASSLNGAMTGGEDTEAFF. V is TRBV28 and J is TRBJ1-1, with 9 bases fitting TRBD1. V lost 2 bases, J lost 3 bases, and 16 bases stayed unmatched. Germline V lookup: CDR1 MDHEN, CDR2 SYDVKM. CDR3 length equals 19 residues.

This rearrangement joins TRBV9 to TRBJ2-5, with D possibly TRBD1 on 5 matching bases. The ends were cut back, 0 bases at V and 2 bases at J, with 11 bases in the middle. CDR1 and CDR2 from the germline V gene are SGDLS and YYNGEE. The CDR3 is 15 amino acids. This chain's CDR3 is CASSVVDRKQETQYF. The CDR3 DNA sequence: TGTGCCAGCAGCGTAGTAGACAGAAAACAAGAGACCCAGTACTTC. Drawing the rest from reference TRBV9 and TRBJ2-5, the complete variable domain is DSGVTQTPKHLITATGQRVTLRCSPRSGDLSVYWYQQSLDQGLQFLIQYYNGEERAKGNILERFSAQQFPDLHSELNLSSLELGDSALYFCASSVVDRKQETQYFGPGTRLLVL.

There are a few counts of this clone. J is TRBJ2-7 and V is TRBV28; 10 bases line up with TRBD2. CDR3 size: 15 residues. V was pared by 2 bases and J by 6 bases, with 7 bases of the junction left unmatched. The germline gives CDR1 MDHEN, CDR2 SYDVKM. CDR3 in amino acids: CASSLRGTSVREQYF. The CDR3 region has the DNA TGTGCCAGCAGTTTAAGAGGGACTAGCGTCCGCGAGCAGTACTTC.

By share of the sample, this clone is large. The gene calls are TRBV5-1 and TRBJ2-7; D is ambiguous. CDR1 and CDR2 from the germline V gene are SGHRS and YFSETQ. The CDR3 length is 14 residues. Trimming took off 0 bases at V and 2 bases at J, with 9 bases between the two ends. The CDR3 loop reads CASSLALGTYEQYF. The CDR3 DNA sequence: TGCGCCAGCAGCTTGGCCCTGGGGACCTACGAGCAGTACTTC.

The chain has TRBV5-1 and TRBJ1-1; D gene ambiguous. The CDR3 is 15 amino acids. Trimming left V 1 base short and J 0 bases short, with 10 bases between. Germline V gene data show CDR1 as SGHRS and CDR2 as YFSETQ. The CDR3 loop reads CASSLSEWMNTEAFF. Here the CDR3 DNA reads TGCGCCAGCAGCTTGTCGGAGTGGATGAACACTGAAGCTTTCTTT. Supplemented by reference TRBV5-1 and TRBJ1-1, the full variable domain reads KAGVTQTPRYLIKTRGQQVTLSCSPISGHRSVSWYQQTPGQGLQFLFEYFSETQRNKGNFPGRFSGRQFSNSRSEMNVSTLELGDSALYLCASSLSEWMNTEAFFGQGTRLTVV.

The V and J genes are TRBV11-2 and TRBJ1-2; D remains unclear. The germline V gene has CDR1 SGHAT and CDR2 FQNNGV. CDR3 size: 14 residues. With 6 bases removed from V and 2 bases from J, the gap between germline ends came to 13 bases. The CDR3 coding sequence is TGTGCCAGCAGACGAGTAGGCGAGAACTATGGCTACACCTTC. Protein product: CASRRVGENYGYTF.

V usage is TRBV11-2 and J usage is TRBJ2-2, with 10 bases that match TRBD2. V gave up 5 bases and J gave up 7 bases; unmatched junction bases: 4. From germline, CDR1 is SGHAT and CDR2 FQNNGV. The CDR3 contains 14 residues. The CDR3 sequence: CASSPRLAGGELFF. The CDR3 bases are TGTGCCAGCAGCCCTCGACTAGCGGGCGGGGAGCTGTTTTTT. Filled out from reference TRBV11-2 and TRBJ2-2, the complete variable domain reads EAGVAQSPRYKIIEKRQSVAFWCNPISGHATLYWYQQILGQGPKLLIQFQNNGVVDDSQLPKDRFSAERLKGVDSTLKIQPAKLEDSAVYLCASSPRLAGGELFFGEGSRLTVL.

V gene TRBV5-1 combines with J gene TRBJ2-1; 9 bases match TRBD2. Germline lookup yields CDR1 SGHRS and CDR2 YFSETQ. The CDR3 runs 17 residues. The junction had 10 bases not matched to a gene; V was cut back by 1 base and J by 5 bases. The CDR3 region has the DNA TGCGCCAGCAGCTTGCTTGGCCTCCTAGCGGGGAACAATGAGCAGTTCTTC. Translation: CASSLLGLLAGNNEQFF.

The CDR3 nucleotides read TGCGCCAGCAGCTCAGGAACAGGGGGCTATGAAAAACTGTTTTTT. Translation gives CASSSGTGGYEKLFF. The J gene is TRBJ1-4, the V gene TRBV4-1; 9 bases fit TRBD1. Germline V gene sequence: CDR1 MGHRA, CDR2 YSYEKL. The V and J ends lost 5 bases and 6 bases, in that order; junction bases with no gene match: 7. This CDR3 comprises 15 residues.

V gene TRBV6-6 combines with J gene TRBJ1-2; 7 nucleotides line up with TRBD1. CDR1 and CDR2 from the germline V gene are MNHNY and SVGAGI (reference sequence). This CDR3 comprises 15 residues. V lost 5 bases to trimming and J lost 8 bases; unmatched junction nucleotides: 14. This CDR3 is CASSPLRGPVGGYTF. CDR3 DNA sequence: TGTGCCAGCAGTCCCTTAAGGGGGCCAGTCGGCGGCTACACCTTC.

This chain uses TRBV11-2 with TRBJ2-7; 7 bases are shared with TRBD1. V was clipped by 1 base and J by 2 bases; unmatched bases: 5. This CDR3 has 15 amino acids. Per the germline V gene, CDR1 is SGHAT and CDR2 is FQNNGV. CDR3 coding DNA: TGTGCCAGCAGCTTAGCGGGGACAGCAACCTACGAGCAGTACTTC. This codes for CASSLAGTATYEQYF.

This clone was seen more than once but under ten times. The J gene is TRBJ2-1, the V gene TRBV6-4, with 10 bases identical to TRBD2. With V trimmed by 4 bases and J by 1 base, 10 bases remained unmatched. The CDR3 is 18 residues long. CDR1 is MRHNA and CDR2 is SNTAGT in the germline V gene. CDR3 DNA: TGTGCCAGCAGTGTGATCGCTAGCGGGGGCAAATCCTACAATGAGCAGTTCTTC. This encodes CASSVIASGGKSYNEQFF.

The chain has TRBV4-2 and TRBJ2-7; D may correspond to TRBD1 or TRBD2 (6 bases each). V shed 0 bases and J shed 6 bases, with 12 bases lying between them. The CDR3 has 14 amino acids. Germline-derived CDR1 and CDR2 are LGHNA and YNFKEQ. The CDR3 DNA sequence: TGTGCCAGCAGCCAAGAAAGGGGGGAACCCGAGCAGTACTTC. It encodes CASSQERGEPEQYF.

The J gene is TRBJ2-2, the V gene TRBV28; D is unresolved. CDR1 is MDHEN and CDR2 is SYDVKM in the germline V gene. The CDR3 contains 12 residues. Trimming shortened V by 6 bases and J by 4 bases, and 6 bases separated the two germline ends. CDR3 in amino acids: CASRAGTGELFF. The CDR3 DNA follows: TGTGCCAGCAGGGCAGGCACCGGGGAGCTGTTTTTT.

V gene TRBV7-9 combines with J gene TRBJ2-3, with D hard to call. V lost 3 bases to trimming and J lost 4 bases, with 2 bases between them. The length of the CDR3 is 11 residues. Looked up from germline, CDR1 is SEHNR and CDR2 is FQNEAQ (reference sequence). The CDR3 region is CASSFADTQYF. CDR3 DNA: TGTGCCAGCAGCTTCGCAGATACGCAGTATTTT.

V usage is TRBV5-6 and J usage is TRBJ1-1; 11 bases line up with TRBD1. Germline assignment: CDR1 SGHDT and CDR2 YYEEEE. V lost 4 bases to trimming and J lost 4 bases; unmatched junction nucleotides: 6. CDR3 length equals 15 residues. The CDR3 bases are TGTGCCAGCAGCCCAAGGGACAGGGGGTTCACTGAAGCTTTCTTT. Its protein product is CASSPRDRGFTEAFF.

This CDR3 reads CASSGDRDNSPLHF. The CDR3 coding sequence is TGTGCCAGCAGCGGCGACAGGGATAATTCACCCCTCCACTTT. The chain carries TRBV5-8 and TRBJ1-6; 7 positions match TRBD1. J lost 5 bases, V lost 4 bases, and 3 bases had no gene match. The length of the CDR3 is 14 residues. Germline CDR1 and CDR2: SGHTS and YDEGEE.

This chain uses TRBV29-1 with TRBJ2-1; 9 bases line up with TRBD1. The V gene end was trimmed by 2 bases and the J gene end by 6 bases; junction bases not matched to a gene: 8. This CDR3 has 15 amino acids. The V gene's germline CDR1 is SQVTM and CDR2 ANQGSEA. The CDR3 protein is CSVERIGQGFNEQFF. The CDR3 DNA sequence: TGCAGCGTTGAAAGGATAGGACAGGGGTTCAATGAGCAGTTCTTC.

This clone came up once. This sequence joins TRBV7-3 and TRBJ2-3, with 14 bases fitting TRBD2. After removal of 5 bases from V and 7 bases from J, the junction contained 8 bases not matched to a gene. This CDR3 spans 16 amino acids. Germline V lookup: CDR1 SGHTA, CDR2 FQGTGA. CDR3 sequence reads: CASSAGLAGGRNTQYF. The CDR3 nucleotides read TGTGCCAGCAGCGCCGGACTAGCGGGGGGAAGAAATACGCAGTATTTT.

The chain links TRBV7-3 to TRBJ2-3, with D tentatively TRBD1 or TRBD2 (5 bases each). The CDR3 covers 14 residues. The V gene lost 2 bases and the J gene lost 2 bases, with 8 bases spanning the gap. Germline CDR1 reads SGHTA; CDR2 reads FQGTGA. CDR3 in DNA: TGTGCCAGCAGCTTAGGGACGTCCACAGATACGCAGTATTTT. This gives the protein CASSLGTSTDTQYF. Full variable domain (outside the CDR3, taken from reference TRBV7-3 and TRBJ2-3): GAGVSQTPSNKVTEKGKYVELRCDPISGHTALYWYRQSLGQGPEFLIYFQGTGAADDSGLPNDRFFAVRPEGSVSTLKIQRTERGDSAVYLCASSLGTSTDTQYFGPGTRLTVL.

This chain joins TRBV28 and TRBJ2-3, with 8 bases fitting TRBD1. Germline V gives CDR1 MDHEN, CDR2 SYDVKM. CDR3 length equals 14 residues. The junction had 4 bases not matched to a gene; V was cut back by 5 bases and J by 3 bases. CDR3 nucleotide sequence: TGTGCCAGCAGTCCCAGGGGGCGTACAGATACGCAGTATTTT. This sequence encodes CASSPRGRTDTQYF. The complete variable domain, with remaining parts taken from reference TRBV28 and TRBJ2-3, reads DVKVTQSSRYLVKRTGEKVFLECVQDMDHENMFWYRQDPGLGLRLIYFSYDVKMKEKGDIPEGYSVSREKKERFSLILESASTNQTSMYLCASSPRGRTDTQYFGPGTRLTVL.

The V call is TRBV12-5, the J call TRBJ1-2; no definite D call. The CDR3 runs to 12 residues. Germline lookup yields CDR1 LGHNT and CDR2 FRNRAP. V was cut by 1 base and J by 7 bases, with 7 bases left in between. The CDR3 is CASGLDFSGYTF. The CDR3, as DNA: TGTGCTAGTGGTTTGGACTTTTCTGGCTACACCTTC.

This clone occurred once. This chain connects TRBV2 to TRBJ1-4; no reliable D call. This CDR3 has 14 amino acids. The V end was cut by 3 bases, the J end by 0 bases, with 5 bases between. The germline V gene encodes CDR1 SNHLY and CDR2 FYNNEI. The CDR3, as DNA: TGTGCCAGCAGTGACAGCCCAACTAATGAAAAACTGTTTTTT. Protein: CASSDSPTNEKLFF.